This T cell receptor (beta chain) was found in a study of OX40 agonist ivuxolimab in advanced cancers. Study information: Patients' therapy was ivuxolimab, an antibody that acts as an agonist of OX40 (CD134). Prior checkpoint blockade (anti-PD-1, anti-PD-L1 or anti-CTLA-4) was permitted; around 40% had it.

Germline CDR1 reads SGHRS; CDR2 reads YFSETQ. This CDR3 has 15 residues. V lost 0 bases to trimming and J lost 0 bases, with 9 bases between them. The assay was immunoSEQ multiplex PCR, and TCRdb's table has in-frame clones only and misses some. The data hold about 80,000 clones, with just over 90% observed a single time. The chain is built from TRBV5-1 and TRBJ1-2; D is uncertain. The receptor's source is an adult with an advanced solid tumor such as melanoma, head and neck, liver or kidney cancer. Sample: CD4+ or CD8+ T cells sorted from blood, taken in a trial of the OX40 agonist ivuxolimab. The CDR3 DNA reads TGCGCCAGCAGCTTGGTTGCGACTGCTAACTATGGCTACACCTTC. This translates into CASSLVATANYGYTF.